This T cell receptor (beta chain) originates from a study of shared clonotypes between healthy human individuals. For the study at large: Per donor, CD8 memory used one plate, CD8 naive used two, CD4 memory used three and CD4 naive used three.

Study-level findings and limits: Clonotype sharing levels among donors were expected to vary with sequencing depth. The rarefaction results pointed to incomplete sorted-subset sequencing despite large depth.

Looked up from germline, CDR1 is SQVTM and CDR2 is ANQGSEA. V lost 2 bases, J lost 0 bases, and 11 bases lay in between. This CDR3 has 16 residues. Assay: immunoSEQ multiplex PCR; the TCRdb copy retains only in-frame clones and omits some. The table lists 1 million to 1.3 million clones, around 78% of them singletons. About this clone: Its antigen is still unknown.

The sample comprised memory CD4+ T cells from PBMCs. Subset indicated: CD45RA-negative fraction. V and J are TRBV29-1 and TRBJ2-6; D uncertain. This receptor was taken from a man younger than 35 in good health. Some clones in this sample may be carry-over from other donors' samples. CDR3 in DNA: TGCAGCGTTGAAAAGGGCGGCAGCTCTGGGGCCAACGTCCTGACTTTC. Its protein is CSVEKGGSSGANVLTF.